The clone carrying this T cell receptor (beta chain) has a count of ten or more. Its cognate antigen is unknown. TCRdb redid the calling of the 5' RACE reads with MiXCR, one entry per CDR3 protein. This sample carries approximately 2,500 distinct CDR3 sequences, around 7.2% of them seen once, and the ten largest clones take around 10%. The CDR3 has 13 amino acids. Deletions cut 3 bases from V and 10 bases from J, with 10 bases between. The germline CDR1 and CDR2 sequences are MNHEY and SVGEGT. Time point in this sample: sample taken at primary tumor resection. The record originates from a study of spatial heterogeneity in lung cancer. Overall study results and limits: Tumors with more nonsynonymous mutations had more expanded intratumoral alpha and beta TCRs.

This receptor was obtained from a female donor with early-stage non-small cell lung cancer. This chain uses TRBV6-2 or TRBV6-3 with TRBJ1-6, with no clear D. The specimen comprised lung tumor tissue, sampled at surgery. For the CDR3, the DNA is TGTGCCAGCAGTTATAGTGCTGAATCACCCCTCCACTTT. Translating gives CASSYSAESPLHF.